Listed below are T cell receptor beta chains from one sample, sequenced in a study of shared clonotypes between healthy human individuals. Repertoires were generated with immunoSEQ multiplex PCR, while TCRdb's copy carries only in-frame clones and drops some. The repertoire holds around 2.1 million clones, with roughly 91% as singletons. The sequencing input was naive CD8+ T cells from PBMCs. The source is a man aged 18 to 29 in good health. Some clones in this sample may be carry-over from other donors' samples. The CDR3 runs from the conserved cysteine through the conserved F or W. D genes are given only for firm matches. Size is omitted from some rows. Given values are once, few, many or a class for expanded clones.

>TRBD2|18|-|TRBV7-9|TRBJ2-1
TGTGCCAGCAGCTTACCAGGGAGGGGCGGCAGCTCCTACAATGAGCAGTTCTTC
CASSLPGRGGSSYNEQFF
>TRBD2|14|once|TRBV29-1|TRBJ2-1
TGCAGCGTTGGGGCGGGGGTCTCCTACAATGAGCAGTTCTTC
CSVGAGVSYNEQFF
>-|14|-|TRBV5-5|TRBJ2-7
TGTGCCAGCAGCTTACCTGACAGGTCCTACGAGCAGTACTTC
CASSLPDRSYEQYF
>TRBD2|15|-|TRBV7-9|TRBJ2-2
TGTGCCAGCAGCCCTAGCGGAGCGAACACCGGGGAGCTGTTTTTT
CASSPSGANTGELFF
>-|16|-|TRBV6-5|TRBJ2-2
TGTGCCAGCAGTTTCCGGGCCTTACATGGGACCGGGGAGCTGTTTTTT
CASSFRALHGTGELFF
>-|14|-|TRBV9|TRBJ2-1
TGTGCCAGCAGCACCGGGACTCCTCACAATGAGCAGTTCTTC
CASSTGTPHNEQFF
>TRBD1|12|-|TRBV29-1|TRBJ1-2
TGCAGCGTACCGGACAGGGCCTATGGCTACACCTTC
CSVPDRAYGYTF
>-|15|once|TRBV30|TRBJ1-5
TGTGCCTGGAGCCTCGACCCGGCCGAGCGTCAGCCCCAGCATTTT
CAWSLDPAERQPQHF
>-|14|-|TRBV19|TRBJ2-7
TGTGCCAGTAGTATAGCGGGAGATACATACGAGCAGTACTTC
CASSIAGDTYEQYF
>TRBD1|19|-|TRBV13|TRBJ2-2
TGTGCCAGCAGCTTGGCGGGACAGGCGCACCTTTCGAACACCGGGGAGCTGTTTTTT
CASSLAGQAHLSNTGELFF
>TRBD1|12|-|TRBV2|TRBJ2-3
TGTGCCACCCTAGGGGGCGCAGATACGCAGTATTTT
CATLGGADTQYF
>-|13|-|TRBV6-5|TRBJ2-7
TGTGCCAGCAGTTACTACAGGTCCTACGAGCAGTACTTC
CASSYYRSYEQYF
>-|14|-|TRBV28|TRBJ2-1
TGTGCCAGCAGTTTGAGGCAGGGATACAATGAGCAGTTCTTC
CASSLRQGYNEQFF
>TRBD1|16|-|TRBV6-5|TRBJ1-3
TGTGCCAGCAGTTACTCGGTGACAGGGGGCGGAAACACCATATATTTT
CASSYSVTGGGNTIYF
>TRBD2|15|-|TRBV7-9|TRBJ2-7
TGTGCCAGCAGCCCAGCGGGAGTAGGCCACTACGAGCAGTACTTC
CASSPAGVGHYEQYF
>-|17|-|TRBV5-1|TRBJ2-7
TGCGCCAGCAGCCCAGGGCTGAGCGGCCCGCCTGTTCGCGAGCAGTACTTC
CASSPGLSGPPVREQYF
>-|13|-|TRBV29-1|TRBJ1-1
TGCAGCGGCTACACCGGCTGGAACACTGAAGCTTTCTTT
CSGYTGWNTEAFF
>-|12|-|TRBV19|TRBJ1-4
TGTGCCAGTAGGGACGGTCCAGAAAAACTGTTTTTT
CASRDGPEKLFF
>TRBD2|18|once|TRBV2|TRBJ2-1
TGTGCCAGCAGCAAACCGGGACTAGCGAGAACAAAAGATAATGAGCAGTTCTTC
CASSKPGLARTKDNEQFF
>TRBD2|16|-|TRBV5-1|TRBJ2-7
TGCGCCAGCAGCTTGACCGGACTAGCGGGAATCGACGAGCAGTACTTC
CASSLTGLAGIDEQYF
>-|14|-|TRBV4-3|TRBJ2-7
TGCGCCAGCAGCCAAGGGTGGGGTTCCTACGAGCAGTACTTC
CASSQGWGSYEQYF